This T cell receptor (beta chain) was observed in a study of blood T cell repertoires in COVID-19. Sequencing used immunoSEQ multiplex PCR; TCRdb keeps in-frame clones, though not all of them. The sample comprises 200,000 to 250,000 clones, roughly 83% of which are singletons, and about 7.4% rests with the top ten. This CDR3 comprises 15 residues. The sequence derives from a woman between 45 and 65 years old with acute or convalescent COVID-19. Material: peripheral blood. The rearrangement uses TRBV21-1 and TRBJ1-4. TRBV21-1 is recorded as a pseudogene. Here the CDR3 reads CASSERPGGNEKLFF. In DNA, the CDR3 is TGTGCCAGCAGCGAGCGTCCCGGAGGTAATGAAAAACTGTTTTTT.